The present T cell receptor (beta chain) was sequenced within a study of T-cell reconstitution after alpha-beta-depleted transplantation in children. This clonotype has ten or more counts. The junction had 5 bases not matched to a gene; V was cut back by 6 bases and J by 3 bases. The CDR3 contains 12 residues. The germline gives CDR1 DFQATT, CDR2 SNEGSKA (reference sequence). Researchers prepared the TCRbeta library using unique molecular identifiers, the study reports. TCRdb analysed the PCR reads with MiXCR anew, one entry per CDR3 protein. This repertoire shows about 640,000 distinct CDR3 sequences, roughly 17% found once; its top ten account for about 1.1%.

This sequence was found in a human donor who donated a stem cell graft to a child with acute myeloid leukemia. The chain recombines TRBV20-1 with TRBJ2-7; 7 bases are shared with TRBD1. The sample was PBMCs from the stem cell graft donor, taken from the stem cell graft. CDR3 bases: TGCAGTGCCCTTGACAGGGTCTACGAGCAGTACTTC. Residues: CSALDRVYEQYF.